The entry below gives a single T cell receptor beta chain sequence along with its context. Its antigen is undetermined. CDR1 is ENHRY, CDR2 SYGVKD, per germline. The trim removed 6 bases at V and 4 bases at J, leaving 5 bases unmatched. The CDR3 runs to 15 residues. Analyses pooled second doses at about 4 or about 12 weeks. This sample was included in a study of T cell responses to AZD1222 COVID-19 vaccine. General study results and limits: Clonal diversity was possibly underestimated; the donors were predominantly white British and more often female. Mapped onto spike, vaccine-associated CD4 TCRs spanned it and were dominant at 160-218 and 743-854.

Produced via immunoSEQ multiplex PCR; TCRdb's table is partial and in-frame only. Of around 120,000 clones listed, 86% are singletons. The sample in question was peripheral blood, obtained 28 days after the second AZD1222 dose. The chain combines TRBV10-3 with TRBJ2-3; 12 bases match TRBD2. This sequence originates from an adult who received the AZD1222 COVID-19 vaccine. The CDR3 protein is CAISKTSGSSDTQYF. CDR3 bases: TGTGCCATCAGCAAGACTAGCGGGAGTTCAGATACGCAGTATTTT.